These T cell receptor beta chains were read from a single sample in a study of T cell responses to AZD1222 COVID-19 vaccine. Data came from immunoSEQ multiplex PCR; TCRdb stores just in-frame clones and leaves some out. The sample lists fewer than 250,000 clones, 80% to 95% occurring once. The sequences come from peripheral blood, collected on day 0 of AZD1222 vaccination. These receptors were collected from an adult in good health. CDR3s include the opening cysteine and the closing phenylalanine or tryptophan. D genes are given only for firm matches. Clone size is stated in some rows and not others, as once, few, many or a class when expanded.

CDR3 length: 15
clone size: .
V gene: TRBV7-8
D gene: .
J gene: TRBJ2-7
CDR3 DNA: TGTGCCAGCAGCTTAGGGGCGGGGCCCTCCTACGAGCAGTACTTC
CDR3 protein: CASSLGAGPSYEQYF

CDR3 length: 15
clone size: .
V gene: TRBV6-6
D gene: TRBD1
J gene: TRBJ1-5
CDR3 DNA: TGTGCCAGCAGTCTCACCGGGACAGGAGATCAGCCCCAGCATTTT
CDR3 protein: CASSLTGTGDQPQHF

CDR3 length: 15
clone size: .
V gene: TRBV30
D gene: .
J gene: TRBJ2-5
CDR3 DNA: TGTGCCTGGACCCGCGGGTTAGCTAGACAAGAGACCCAGTACTTC
CDR3 protein: CAWTRGLARQETQYF

CDR3 length: 13
clone size: .
V gene: TRBV9
D gene: .
J gene: TRBJ2-2
CDR3 DNA: TGTGCCAGCAGCGGACAGAACACCGGGGAGCTGTTTTTT
CDR3 protein: CASSGQNTGELFF

CDR3 length: 13
clone size: .
V gene: TRBV5-1
D gene: .
J gene: TRBJ1-2
CDR3 DNA: TGCGCCAGCAGCTTGGTTCGGGGTAATGGCTACACCTTC
CDR3 protein: CASSLVRGNGYTF

CDR3 length: 11
clone size: once
V gene: TRBV20-1
D gene: TRBD2
J gene: TRBJ2-3
CDR3 DNA: TGCAGTGCTCGGGGGGGAGATACGCAGTATTTT
CDR3 protein: CSARGGDTQYF

CDR3 length: 13
clone size: .
V gene: TRBV3-1/TRBV3-2
D gene: .
J gene: TRBJ1-4
CDR3 DNA: TGTGCCAGCAGCCGAGGACCAGATGAAAAACTGTTTTTT
CDR3 protein: CASSRGPDEKLFF

CDR3 length: 13
clone size: .
V gene: TRBV6-5
D gene: .
J gene: TRBJ1-1
CDR3 DNA: TGTGCCACCCGCGGGCAGCTGAACACTGAAGCTTTCTTT
CDR3 protein: CATRGQLNTEAFF

CDR3 length: 16
clone size: .
V gene: TRBV28
D gene: .
J gene: TRBJ2-1
CDR3 DNA: TGTGCCAGCAGTTTATTTGGGGGGGGGCCTAGGAATGAGCAGTTCTTC
CDR3 protein: CASSLFGGGPRNEQFF

CDR3 length: 14
clone size: .
V gene: TRBV5-1
D gene: .
J gene: TRBJ2-5
CDR3 DNA: TGCGCCAGCAGCTCCATCAAGGGGGGGGAGACCCAGTACTTC
CDR3 protein: CASSSIKGGETQYF

CDR3 length: 15
clone size: .
V gene: TRBV6-2/TRBV6-3
D gene: .
J gene: TRBJ1-5
CDR3 DNA: TGTGCCAGCAGTTCAGGGACGGATAGCAATCAGCCCCAGCATTTT
CDR3 protein: CASSSGTDSNQPQHF

CDR3 length: 14
clone size: .
V gene: TRBV6-5
D gene: .
J gene: TRBJ2-7
CDR3 DNA: TGTGCCAGCAGTTACCAGGGGACGGCCTACGAGCAGTACTTC
CDR3 protein: CASSYQGTAYEQYF

CDR3 length: 16
clone size: .
V gene: TRBV7-3
D gene: .
J gene: TRBJ1-3
CDR3 DNA: TGTGCCAGCAGCTCCCCCGGGGCTGCCTCTGGAAACACCATATATTTT
CDR3 protein: CASSSPGAASGNTIYF

CDR3 length: 14
clone size: .
V gene: TRBV29-1
D gene: .
J gene: TRBJ2-5
CDR3 DNA: TGCAGCGTTGACGGAGGGGGCGCAGGAGAGACCCAGTACTTC
CDR3 protein: CSVDGGGAGETQYF

CDR3 length: 16
clone size: .
V gene: TRBV7-8
D gene: .
J gene: TRBJ1-5
CDR3 DNA: TGTGCCAGCAGCTTACGGGGGGGTACTGAGGTTCAGCCCCAGCATTTT
CDR3 protein: CASSLRGGTEVQPQHF

CDR3 length: 14
clone size: once
V gene: TRBV7-3
D gene: TRBD1
J gene: TRBJ1-4
CDR3 DNA: TGTGCCAGCAGCCACACAGGGGGCGGTGAAAAACTGTTTTTT
CDR3 protein: CASSHTGGGEKLFF

CDR3 length: 13
clone size: .
V gene: TRBV2
D gene: .
J gene: TRBJ1-2
CDR3 DNA: TGTGCCAGCAGTGCCAGTTCAGGGGCTGGCTACACCTTC
CDR3 protein: CASSASSGAGYTF

CDR3 length: 13
clone size: .
V gene: TRBV14
D gene: .
J gene: TRBJ1-1
CDR3 DNA: TGTGCCAGCAGCCAAGATCTAAACACTGAAGCTTTCTTT
CDR3 protein: CASSQDLNTEAFF

CDR3 length: 15
clone size: .
V gene: TRBV27
D gene: TRBD1
J gene: TRBJ2-5
CDR3 DNA: TGTGCCAGCAGTTCCCGCTTTGGACAGGGCGAGACCCAGTACTTC
CDR3 protein: CASSSRFGQGETQYF

CDR3 length: 13
clone size: .
V gene: TRBV5-8
D gene: .
J gene: TRBJ1-5
CDR3 DNA: TGTGCCAGCAGCCGGGGTATCAATCAGCCCCAGCATTTT
CDR3 protein: CASSRGINQPQHF

CDR3 length: 15
clone size: .
V gene: TRBV3-1/TRBV3-2
D gene: .
J gene: TRBJ1-1
CDR3 DNA: TGTGCCAGCAGCCCCTCAGACAGAACTCACACTGAAGCTTTCTTT
CDR3 protein: CASSPSDRTHTEAFF

CDR3 length: 16
clone size: .
V gene: TRBV6-1
D gene: .
J gene: TRBJ1-6
CDR3 DNA: TGTGCCAGCAGTGATGTCGTGACAGGATATAATTCACCCCTCCACTTT
CDR3 protein: CASSDVVTGYNSPLHF

CDR3 length: 15
clone size: .
V gene: TRBV5-1
D gene: .
J gene: TRBJ2-3
CDR3 DNA: TGCGCCAGCAGACCCCCTCTCGGCCGCACAGATACGCAGTATTTT
CDR3 protein: CASRPPLGRTDTQYF

CDR3 length: 14
clone size: .
V gene: TRBV7-2
D gene: .
J gene: TRBJ1-2
CDR3 DNA: TGTGCCAGCAGCTTAGCAAGAAATAACTATGGCTACACCTTC
CDR3 protein: CASSLARNNYGYTF

CDR3 length: 13
clone size: .
V gene: TRBV6-5
D gene: .
J gene: TRBJ1-1
CDR3 DNA: TGTGCCAGCAGTCCCCAGGTAAACACTGAAGCTTTCTTT
CDR3 protein: CASSPQVNTEAFF

CDR3 length: 15
clone size: .
V gene: TRBV21-1
D gene: .
J gene: TRBJ1-2
CDR3 DNA: TGTGCCAGCCCCAGGTCTCTTGAACAGGGGGATGGCTACACCTTC
CDR3 protein: CASPRSLEQGDGYTF

CDR3 length: 12
clone size: .
V gene: TRBV29-1
D gene: .
J gene: TRBJ1-2
CDR3 DNA: TGCAGCGTTGTCTCCACAGGATATGGCTACACCTTC
CDR3 protein: CSVVSTGYGYTF

CDR3 length: 15
clone size: once
V gene: TRBV19
D gene: .
J gene: TRBJ1-4
CDR3 DNA: TGTGCCAGTAACCCGCTCTCTGCAGGGGTTGAAAAACTGTTTTTT
CDR3 protein: CASNPLSAGVEKLFF

CDR3 length: 15
clone size: .
V gene: TRBV13
D gene: TRBD1
J gene: TRBJ2-2
CDR3 DNA: TGTGCCAGCAGCATAAACAGGGGTGTTGCCGGGGAGCTGTTTTTT
CDR3 protein: CASSINRGVAGELFF

CDR3 length: 17
clone size: .
V gene: TRBV27
D gene: TRBD2
J gene: TRBJ2-3
CDR3 DNA: TGTGCCAGCGGACCGAAGAGCGGGGGGCTTAGCACAGATACGCAGTATTTT
CDR3 protein: CASGPKSGGLSTDTQYF

CDR3 length: 12
clone size: once
V gene: TRBV5-5
D gene: .
J gene: TRBJ2-7
CDR3 DNA: TGTGCCAGCAGCGGGGGCCCCTACGAGCAGTACTTC
CDR3 protein: CASSGGPYEQYF

CDR3 length: 14
clone size: .
V gene: TRBV4-1
D gene: .
J gene: TRBJ1-6
CDR3 DNA: TGCGCCAGCAGCCAAGGCCTAAGGAGTTCACCCCTCCACTTT
CDR3 protein: CASSQGLRSSPLHF

CDR3 length: 14
clone size: .
V gene: TRBV2
D gene: TRBD1
J gene: TRBJ1-6
CDR3 DNA: TGTGCCAGCAGCGACCCGGGACAGAATTCACCCCTCCACTTT
CDR3 protein: CASSDPGQNSPLHF

CDR3 length: 15
clone size: .
V gene: TRBV10-3
D gene: .
J gene: TRBJ2-5
CDR3 DNA: TGTGCCATCAGTGAGCCCTCGGTGAGATGGGAGACCCAGTACTTC
CDR3 protein: CAISEPSVRWETQYF

CDR3 length: 12
clone size: .
V gene: TRBV12-3/TRBV12-4
D gene: .
J gene: TRBJ2-1
CDR3 DNA: TGTGCCAGCACCACGGAAGACTGGGAGCAGTTCTTC
CDR3 protein: CASTTEDWEQFF

CDR3 length: 13
clone size: .
V gene: TRBV19
D gene: .
J gene: TRBJ1-5
CDR3 DNA: TGTGCCAGTAGTAAACGGGGGAATCAGCCCCAGCATTTT
CDR3 protein: CASSKRGNQPQHF

CDR3 length: 14
clone size: .
V gene: TRBV4-1
D gene: .
J gene: TRBJ2-1
CDR3 DNA: TGCGCCAGCAGCCCATCCTTTGGAAAATATGAGCAGTTCTTC
CDR3 protein: CASSPSFGKYEQFF

CDR3 length: 15
clone size: .
V gene: TRBV27
D gene: TRBD1
J gene: TRBJ1-1
CDR3 DNA: TGTGCCAGCAGTGCCCGGACAGGGGGGGACACTGAAGCTTTCTTT
CDR3 protein: CASSARTGGDTEAFF

CDR3 length: 16
clone size: .
V gene: TRBV9
D gene: TRBD1
J gene: TRBJ1-2
CDR3 DNA: TGTGCCAGCAGCGTATGGATTACAGGGGGCTACTATGGCTACACCTTC
CDR3 protein: CASSVWITGGYYGYTF

CDR3 length: 13
clone size: .
V gene: TRBV6-5
D gene: .
J gene: TRBJ1-1
CDR3 DNA: TGTGCCAGCAGCAGGGACCCGAACACTGAAGCTTTCTTT
CDR3 protein: CASSRDPNTEAFF

CDR3 length: 15
clone size: .
V gene: TRBV7-9
D gene: .
J gene: TRBJ1-1
CDR3 DNA: TGTGCCAGCAGCTTAGTTGTGTGGGGGAACACTGAAGCTTTCTTT
CDR3 protein: CASSLVVWGNTEAFF

CDR3 length: 13
clone size: .
V gene: TRBV6-2/TRBV6-3
D gene: .
J gene: TRBJ1-2
CDR3 DNA: TGTGCCAGCAGTTTGTCAGGGGCGAGGGGCTACACCTTC
CDR3 protein: CASSLSGARGYTF

CDR3 length: 13
clone size: .
V gene: TRBV3-1/TRBV3-2
D gene: .
J gene: TRBJ2-7
CDR3 DNA: TGTGCCAGCAGCCCCGGCGAGGTTGTCGAGCAGTACTTC
CDR3 protein: CASSPGEVVEQYF

CDR3 length: 17
clone size: few
V gene: TRBV30
D gene: TRBD1
J gene: TRBJ2-6
CDR3 DNA: TGTGCCTGGAGTAGAGACAGGGTCCCTCGGGGGGCCAACGTCCTGACTTTC
CDR3 protein: CAWSRDRVPRGANVLTF

CDR3 length: 14
clone size: .
V gene: TRBV6-6
D gene: .
J gene: TRBJ2-2
CDR3 DNA: TGTGCCAGCAGTTACGATCCGCTCACCGGGGAGCTGTTTTTT
CDR3 protein: CASSYDPLTGELFF

CDR3 length: 18
clone size: .
V gene: TRBV7-8
D gene: TRBD2
J gene: TRBJ2-6
CDR3 DNA: TGTGCCAGCAGCCTTAGCGGGGGGGCAGTGCGCGGGGCCAACGTCCTGACTTTC
CDR3 protein: CASSLSGGAVRGANVLTF

CDR3 length: 15
clone size: .
V gene: TRBV11-2
D gene: .
J gene: TRBJ2-5
CDR3 DNA: TGTGCCAGCAGTTACGACAAAGGCCGCTCGGAGACCCAGTACTTC
CDR3 protein: CASSYDKGRSETQYF

CDR3 length: 16
clone size: few
V gene: TRBV3-1/TRBV3-2
D gene: TRBD2
J gene: TRBJ2-1
CDR3 DNA: TGTGCCAGCAGCCAAGCTGCGGGGGGGAGATACAATGAGCAGTTCTTC
CDR3 protein: CASSQAAGGRYNEQFF

CDR3 length: 19
clone size: once
V gene: TRBV3-1/TRBV3-2
D gene: .
J gene: TRBJ2-1
CDR3 DNA: TGTGCCAGCAGGGGGACACGCGGGGGCCTTTTAAGCTCCTACAATGAGCAGTTCTTC
CDR3 protein: CASRGTRGGLLSSYNEQFF

CDR3 length: 16
clone size: .
V gene: TRBV6-5
D gene: TRBD1
J gene: TRBJ1-2
CDR3 DNA: TGTGCCAGCAGTTACTCGGGGACAGGGGGCTATTGGGGCTACACCTTC
CDR3 protein: CASSYSGTGGYWGYTF

CDR3 length: 16
clone size: .
V gene: TRBV10-3
D gene: TRBD1
J gene: TRBJ1-5
CDR3 DNA: TGTGCCATCAGTGCGACGGACAGGGGCGCCAATCAGCCCCAGCATTTT
CDR3 protein: CAISATDRGANQPQHF

CDR3 length: 15
clone size: .
V gene: TRBV24-1
D gene: .
J gene: TRBJ1-1
CDR3 DNA: TGTGCCACCAGTGATCCCGGGACGGGGAACACTGAAGCTTTCTTT
CDR3 protein: CATSDPGTGNTEAFF

CDR3 length: 16
clone size: .
V gene: TRBV3-1/TRBV3-2
D gene: .
J gene: TRBJ2-5
CDR3 DNA: TGTGCCAGCAGCCTCCAAGCGGGCGGGGATGGGGAGACCCAGTACTTC
CDR3 protein: CASSLQAGGDGETQYF

CDR3 length: 18
clone size: once
V gene: TRBV7-2
D gene: TRBD1
J gene: TRBJ1-2
CDR3 DNA: TGTGCCAGCACTCTCGGAGGTACAGGGGAGGTAGCCAACTATGGCTACACCTTC
CDR3 protein: CASTLGGTGEVANYGYTF

CDR3 length: 15
clone size: few
V gene: TRBV5-8
D gene: .
J gene: TRBJ1-5
CDR3 DNA: TGTGCCAGCAGCCCCGGTGGGGTTGGCAATCAGCCCCAGCATTTT
CDR3 protein: CASSPGGVGNQPQHF